The clone carrying this T cell receptor (beta chain) has only a few counts. The sample belongs to a study of T-cell memory formation after mild COVID-19. The CDR3 totals 12 residues. Germline V lookup: CDR1 ENHRY, CDR2 SYGVKD. V lost 10 bases to trimming and J lost 4 bases, with 13 bases between them. MiXCR, run by TCRdb on the 5' RACE reads, gives a single entry per CDR3 protein. The data contain fewer than 500,000 distinct CDR3 sequences, approximately 25% of them singletons. The TCR originated in an adult woman who had mild COVID-19 (a few samples of this study predate the infection). Cell type and time point are not known. The specimen was PBMCs or a T cell subset sorted from them (not recorded which). The rearrangement uses TRBV10-3 and TRBJ1-1; possibly TRBD1 for D (5 bases). This CDR3 is CATQGGGTEAFF. CDR3 bases: TGTGCCACCCAGGGTGGGGGCACTGAAGCTTTCTTT.